Given below is one TCR beta chain in context. Some clones are missing from TCRdb's copy, which holds only in-frame ones; the method was immunoSEQ multiplex PCR. The sample lists around 250,000 clones, roughly 80% occurring once. The data were taken from a study of blood T cell repertoires in COVID-19. This CDR3 contains 18 residues. Germline V gene sequence: CDR1 SQVTM, CDR2 ANQGSEA. With V trimmed by 8 bases and J by 3 bases, 23 bases remained unmatched. Sequencing was done on a sample of peripheral blood. The sequence was obtained from a young woman with acute or convalescent COVID-19. The rearrangement joins TRBV29-1 to TRBJ1-1; the match to TRBD1 covers 8 bases. The CDR3 DNA reads as TGCAGCTTCGGGACAGGCCCGGTAAAAACACTGAGTGACACTGAAGCTTTCTTT. This gives the protein CSFGTGPVKTLSDTEAFF.